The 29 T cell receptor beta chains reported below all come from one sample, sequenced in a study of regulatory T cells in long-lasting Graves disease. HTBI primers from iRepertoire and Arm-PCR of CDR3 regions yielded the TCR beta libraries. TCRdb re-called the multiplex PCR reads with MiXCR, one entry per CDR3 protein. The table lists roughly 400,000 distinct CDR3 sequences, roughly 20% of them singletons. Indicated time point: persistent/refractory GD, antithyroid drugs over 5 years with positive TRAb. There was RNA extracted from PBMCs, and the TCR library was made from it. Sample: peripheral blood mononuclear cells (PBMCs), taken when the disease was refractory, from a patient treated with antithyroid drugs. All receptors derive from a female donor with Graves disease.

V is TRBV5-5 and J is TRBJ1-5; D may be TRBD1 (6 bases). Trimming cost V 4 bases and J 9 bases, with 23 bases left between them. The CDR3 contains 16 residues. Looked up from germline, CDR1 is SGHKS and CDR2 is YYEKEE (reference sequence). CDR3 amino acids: CASSPGAGVPRGPQHF. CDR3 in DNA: TGTGCCAGCAGCCCGGGGGCAGGGGTGCCACGGGGGCCCCAGCATTTT.

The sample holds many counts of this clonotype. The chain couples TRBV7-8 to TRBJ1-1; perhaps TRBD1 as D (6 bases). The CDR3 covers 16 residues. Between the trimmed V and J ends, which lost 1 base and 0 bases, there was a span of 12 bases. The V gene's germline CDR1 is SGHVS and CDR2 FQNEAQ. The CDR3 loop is CASSLEGHDMNTEAFF. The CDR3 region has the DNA TGTGCCAGCAGCTTAGAGGGACATGACATGAACACTGAAGCTTTCTTT.

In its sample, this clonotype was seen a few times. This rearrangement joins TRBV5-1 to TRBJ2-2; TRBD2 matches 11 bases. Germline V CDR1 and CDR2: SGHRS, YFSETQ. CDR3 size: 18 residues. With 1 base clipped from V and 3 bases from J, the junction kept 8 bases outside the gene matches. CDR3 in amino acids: CASSLTTSGTTYTGELFF. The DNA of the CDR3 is TGCGCCAGCAGCTTGACGACTAGCGGGACCACCTACACCGGGGAGCTGTTTTTT.

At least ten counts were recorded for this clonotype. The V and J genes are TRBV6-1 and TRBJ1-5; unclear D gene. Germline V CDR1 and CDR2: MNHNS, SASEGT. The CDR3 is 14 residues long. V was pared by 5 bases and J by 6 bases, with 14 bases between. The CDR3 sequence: CASSLRQKGQPQHF. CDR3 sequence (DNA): TGTGCCAGCAGTCTCCGACAAAAGGGTCAGCCCCAGCATTTT.

The CDR3 DNA reads as TGCGCCAGCAGCCAAGGGGGACTTTTGGGAGAGCAGTTCTTC. This codes for CASSQGGLLGEQFF. The chain recombines TRBV4-1 with TRBJ2-1; tentative D call: TRBD2 (6 bases). Germline CDR1 is MGHRA and CDR2 is YSYEKL. V dropped 1 base and J dropped 10 bases, with 14 bases sitting between them. This CDR3 has 14 residues.

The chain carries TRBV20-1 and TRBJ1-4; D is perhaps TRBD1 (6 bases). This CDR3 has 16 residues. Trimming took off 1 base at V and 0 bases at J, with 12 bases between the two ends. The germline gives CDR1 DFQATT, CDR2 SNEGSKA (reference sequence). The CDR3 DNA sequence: TGCAGTGCTAGAGGGGGACACCTTGCAACTAATGAAAAACTGTTTTTT. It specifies CSARGGHLATNEKLFF.

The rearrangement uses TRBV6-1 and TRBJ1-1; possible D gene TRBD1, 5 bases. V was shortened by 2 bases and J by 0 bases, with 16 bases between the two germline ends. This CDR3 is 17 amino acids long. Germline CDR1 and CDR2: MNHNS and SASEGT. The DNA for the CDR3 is TGTGCCAGCAGTGAACAGGACATCTTTATGGTGAACACTGAAGCTTTCTTT. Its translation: CASSEQDIFMVNTEAFF.

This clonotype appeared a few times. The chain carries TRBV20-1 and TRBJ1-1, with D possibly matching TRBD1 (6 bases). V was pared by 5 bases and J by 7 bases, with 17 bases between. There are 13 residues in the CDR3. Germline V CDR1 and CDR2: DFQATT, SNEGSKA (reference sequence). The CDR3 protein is CSARPGPRGEAFF. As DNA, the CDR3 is TGCAGTGCTCGTCCGGGCCCCAGGGGTGAAGCTTTCTTT.

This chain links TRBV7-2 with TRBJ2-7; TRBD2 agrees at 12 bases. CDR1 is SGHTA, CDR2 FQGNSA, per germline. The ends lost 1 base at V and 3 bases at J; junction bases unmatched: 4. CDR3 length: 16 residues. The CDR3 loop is CASSLGTSGTGYEQYF. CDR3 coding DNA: TGTGCCAGCAGCTTAGGGACTAGCGGGACGGGCTACGAGCAGTACTTC.

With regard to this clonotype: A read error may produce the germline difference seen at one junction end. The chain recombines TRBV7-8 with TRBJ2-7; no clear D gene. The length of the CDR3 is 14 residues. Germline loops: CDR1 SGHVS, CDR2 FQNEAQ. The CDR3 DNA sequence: TGTGCCAGCAGCTTAGAACGCAGCTCCTACGAGCGGTACTTC. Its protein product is CASSLERSSYERYF.

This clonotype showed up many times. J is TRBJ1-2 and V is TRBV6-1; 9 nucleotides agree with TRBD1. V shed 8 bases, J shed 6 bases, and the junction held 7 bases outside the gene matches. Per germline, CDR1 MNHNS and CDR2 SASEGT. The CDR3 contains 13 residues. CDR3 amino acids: CASAPGQGHGYTF. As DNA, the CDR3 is TGTGCCAGCGCCCCCGGACAGGGGCATGGCTACACCTTC.

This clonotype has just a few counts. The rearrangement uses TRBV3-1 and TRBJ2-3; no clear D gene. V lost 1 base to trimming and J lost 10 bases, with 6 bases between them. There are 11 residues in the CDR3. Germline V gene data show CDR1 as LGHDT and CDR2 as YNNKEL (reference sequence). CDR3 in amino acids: CASSQVEAQYF. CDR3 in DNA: TGTGCCAGCAGCCAAGTCGAGGCGCAGTATTTT.

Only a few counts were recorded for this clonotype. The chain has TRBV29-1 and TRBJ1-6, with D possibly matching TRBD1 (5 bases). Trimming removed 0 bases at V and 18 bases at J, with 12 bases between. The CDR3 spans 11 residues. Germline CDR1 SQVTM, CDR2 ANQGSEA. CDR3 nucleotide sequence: TGCAGCGTTGAAGAGGGACCGCTCCGCCACTTT. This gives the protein CSVEEGPLRHF.

CDR3 in DNA: TGTGCCAGCAGCTTAGGTCTGGCTGTCCTCAACAATGAGCAGTTCTTC. It yields the protein CASSLGLAVLNNEQFF. This chain joins TRBV7-2 and TRBJ2-1; no definite D call. Germline V gene data show CDR1 as SGHTA and CDR2 as FQGNSA. The CDR3 has 16 amino acids. V was clipped by 1 base and J by 5 bases, with 15 bases between them.

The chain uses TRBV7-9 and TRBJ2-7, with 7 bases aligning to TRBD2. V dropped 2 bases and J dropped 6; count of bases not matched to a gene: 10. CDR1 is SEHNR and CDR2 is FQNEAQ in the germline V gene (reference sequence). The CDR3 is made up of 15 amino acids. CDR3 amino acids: CASSLSSGTPAEQYF. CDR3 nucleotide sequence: TGTGCCAGCAGCTTATCGAGCGGGACTCCGGCCGAGCAGTACTTC.

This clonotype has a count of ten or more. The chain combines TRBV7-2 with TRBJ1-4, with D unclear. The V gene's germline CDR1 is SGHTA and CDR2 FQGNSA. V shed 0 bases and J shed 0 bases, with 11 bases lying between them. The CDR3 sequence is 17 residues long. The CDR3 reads CASSLAGSYATNEKLFF. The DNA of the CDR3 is TGTGCCAGCAGCTTAGCGGGCAGCTATGCAACTAATGAAAAACTGTTTTTT.

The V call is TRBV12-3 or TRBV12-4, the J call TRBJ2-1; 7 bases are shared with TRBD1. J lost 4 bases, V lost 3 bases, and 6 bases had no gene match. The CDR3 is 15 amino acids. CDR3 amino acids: CASSFAGDSYNEQFF. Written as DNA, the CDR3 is TGTGCCAGCAGTTTTGCAGGGGACAGTTACAATGAGCAGTTCTTC.

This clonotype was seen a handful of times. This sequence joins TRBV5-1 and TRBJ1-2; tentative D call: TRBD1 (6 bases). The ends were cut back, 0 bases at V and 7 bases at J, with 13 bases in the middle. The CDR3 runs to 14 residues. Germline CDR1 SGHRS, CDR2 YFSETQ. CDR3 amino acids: CASSLGQGTAGYTF. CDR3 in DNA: TGCGCCAGCAGCTTGGGCCAGGGGACGGCTGGCTACACCTTC.

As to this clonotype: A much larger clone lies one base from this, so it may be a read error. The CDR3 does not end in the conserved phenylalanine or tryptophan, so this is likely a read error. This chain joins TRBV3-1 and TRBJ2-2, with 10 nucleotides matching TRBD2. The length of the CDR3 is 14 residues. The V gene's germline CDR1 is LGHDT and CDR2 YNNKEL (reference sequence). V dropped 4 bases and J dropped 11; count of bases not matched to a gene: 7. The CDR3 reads CASSRGLAVPELFS. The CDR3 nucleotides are TGTGCCAGCAGCCGAGGACTAGCGGTGCCCGAGCTGTTTTCT.

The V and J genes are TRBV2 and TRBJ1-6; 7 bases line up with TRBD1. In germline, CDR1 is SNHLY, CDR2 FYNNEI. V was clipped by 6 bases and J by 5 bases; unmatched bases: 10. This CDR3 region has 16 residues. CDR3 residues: CASSALGQRHNSPLHF. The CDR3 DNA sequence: TGTGCCAGCAGCGCCCTGGGACAGCGACATAATTCACCCCTCCACTTT.

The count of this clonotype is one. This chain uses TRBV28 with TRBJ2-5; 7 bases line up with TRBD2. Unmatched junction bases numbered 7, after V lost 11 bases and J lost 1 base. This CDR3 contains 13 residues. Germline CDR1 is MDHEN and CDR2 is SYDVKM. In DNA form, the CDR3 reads TGTGCCTGGGGGGGGGTCCGCCAAGAGACCCAGTACTTC. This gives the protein CAWGGVRQETQYF.

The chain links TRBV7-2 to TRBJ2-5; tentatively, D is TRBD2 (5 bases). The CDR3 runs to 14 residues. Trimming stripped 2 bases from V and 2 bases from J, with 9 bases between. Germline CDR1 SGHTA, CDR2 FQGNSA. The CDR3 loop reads CASSLSRDQETQYF. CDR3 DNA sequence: TGTGCCAGCAGCTTATCCCGGGATCAAGAGACCCAGTACTTC.

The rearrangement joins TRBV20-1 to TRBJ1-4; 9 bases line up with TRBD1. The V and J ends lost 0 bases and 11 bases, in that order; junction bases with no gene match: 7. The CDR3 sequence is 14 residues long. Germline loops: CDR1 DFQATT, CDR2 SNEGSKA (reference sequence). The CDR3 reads CSARDPGQGFKLFF. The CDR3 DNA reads TGCAGTGCTAGAGATCCGGGACAGGGCTTCAAACTGTTTTTT.

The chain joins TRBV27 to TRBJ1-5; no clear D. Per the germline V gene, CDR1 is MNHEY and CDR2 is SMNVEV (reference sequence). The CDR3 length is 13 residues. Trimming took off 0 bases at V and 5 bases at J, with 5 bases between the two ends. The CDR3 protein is CASSLSNYQPQHF. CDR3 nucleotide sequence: TGTGCCAGCAGTTTATCGAATTATCAGCCCCAGCATTTT.

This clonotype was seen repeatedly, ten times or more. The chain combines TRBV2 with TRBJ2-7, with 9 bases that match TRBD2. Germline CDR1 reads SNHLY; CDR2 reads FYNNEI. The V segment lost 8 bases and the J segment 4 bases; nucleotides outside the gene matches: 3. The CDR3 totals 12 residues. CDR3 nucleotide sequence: TGTGCCAGCCTAGCGGGAATGTACGAGCAGTACTTC. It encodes CASLAGMYEQYF.

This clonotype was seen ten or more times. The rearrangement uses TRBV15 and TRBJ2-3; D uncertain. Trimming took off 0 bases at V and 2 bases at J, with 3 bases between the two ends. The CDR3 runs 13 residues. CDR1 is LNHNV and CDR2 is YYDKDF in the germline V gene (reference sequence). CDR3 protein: CATSRDLTDTQYF. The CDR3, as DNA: TGTGCCACCAGCAGAGATCTCACAGATACGCAGTATTTT.

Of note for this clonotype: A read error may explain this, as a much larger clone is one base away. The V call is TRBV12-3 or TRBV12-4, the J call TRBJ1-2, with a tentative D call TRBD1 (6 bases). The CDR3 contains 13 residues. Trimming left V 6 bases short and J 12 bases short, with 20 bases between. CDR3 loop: CASSRRGDGGHTF. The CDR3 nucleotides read TGTGCCAGCAGCCGGAGAGGTGATGGGGGCCACACCTTC.

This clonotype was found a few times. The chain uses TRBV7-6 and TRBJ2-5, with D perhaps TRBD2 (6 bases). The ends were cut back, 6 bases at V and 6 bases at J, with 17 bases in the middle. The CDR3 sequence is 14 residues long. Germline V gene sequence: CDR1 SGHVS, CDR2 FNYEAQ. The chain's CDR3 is CASSTPGGGKTQYF. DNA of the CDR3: TGTGCCAGCAGTACCCCCGGGGGAGGCAAGACCCAGTACTTC.

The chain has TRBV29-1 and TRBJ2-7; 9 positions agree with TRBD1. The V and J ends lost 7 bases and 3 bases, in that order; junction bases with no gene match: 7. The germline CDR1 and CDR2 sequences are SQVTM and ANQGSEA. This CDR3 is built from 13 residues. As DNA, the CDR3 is TGCAGCGACGGGGACAGGGAGAACTACGAGCAGTACTTC. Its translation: CSDGDRENYEQYF.